This T cell receptor beta chain was observed in a study of cytomegalovirus exposure and HLA in healthy donors. Study summary: Tens of millions of unique TCRs from HLA-typed donors made up an early data release.

13 Jbeta primers and 60 Vbeta primers were used for the PCR. Authors' data handling: It was a later analysis that counted about 80 million unique TCR beta chains, of which some 10 million were shared. Produced via immunoSEQ multiplex PCR; TCRdb's table is partial and in-frame only. D and trimming come from the DNA, and the V and J calls and clone size come from that table. The sample gives about 160,000 clones, approximately 79% of which show up once; around 1.4% is in the top ten. From germline, CDR1 is SEHNR and CDR2 FQNEAQ (reference sequence). The CDR3 has 17 residues. On this clone: Its antigen remains unknown. Its ends do not fully match the called genes, so a read error is possible.

Whole-study results and caveats: Most TCR sequences proved rare, with some public TCRs found in many donors.

This receptor was obtained from a man aged 55 to 70 in good health and CMV-seronegative. The V call is TRBV7-9, the J call TRBJ2-7; 9 positions match TRBD1. The source material was PBMCs. The CDR3 region is CSSSFWSGTGFSYEQYF. The CDR3 DNA reads as TGTTCCAGCAGCTTCTGGAGCGGGACAGGGTTTTCGTACGAGCAGTACTTC.